One sample yielded the 17 T cell receptor beta chains listed below, sequenced in a study of graft-versus-host responses after intestinal transplantation. Profiling relied on immunoSEQ multiplex PCR, and the TCRdb table lists in-frame clones only, not all of them. This table has approximately 26,000 clones, 75% to 90% appearing once. This sample comprised PBMCs, obtained approximately 28 days after intestinal transplant. The receptors derive from a human patient who received an intestinal transplant, so some T cells may come from the graft donor.

The J gene is TRBJ1-5, the V gene TRBV19; D unresolved. Germline values: CDR1 LNHDA, CDR2 SQIVND (reference sequence). Trimming left V 9 bases short and J 2 bases short, with 11 bases between. The CDR3 consists of 13 residues. CDR3 sequence reads: CASVESGNQPQHF. The CDR3 DNA reads as TGTGCCAGCGTGGAAAGCGGCAATCAGCCCCAGCATTTT.

The chain links TRBV28 to TRBJ2-1, with a weak D call TRBD2 (6 bases). V was shortened by 5 bases and J by 2 bases, with 19 bases between the two germline ends. This CDR3 has 17 amino acids. The germline V gene has CDR1 MDHEN and CDR2 SYDVKM. The CDR3 coding sequence is TGTGCCAGCAGTCTACTGGCTAGCGAGGGGCCCTACAATGAGCAGTTCTTC. Translating gives CASSLLASEGPYNEQFF.

CDR3 protein: CASSLTSGGQETQYF. CDR3 DNA sequence: TGTGCCAGCAGTCTGACTAGCGGGGGTCAAGAGACCCAGTACTTC. The chain couples TRBV5-4 to TRBJ2-5; 12 bases agree with TRBD2. The CDR3 loop spans 15 amino acids. Losses at the gene ends were 5 bases for V and 2 bases for J; bases not matched to a gene: 4. Germline-derived CDR1 and CDR2 are SGHNT and YYREEE (reference sequence). Drawing the rest from reference TRBV5-4 and TRBJ2-5, the complete variable domain is ETGVTQSPTHLIKTRGQQVTLRCSSQSGHNTVSWYQQALGQGPQFIFQYYREEENGRGNFPPRFSGLQFPNYSSELNVNALELDDSALYLCASSLTSGGQETQYFGPGTRLLVL.

This clone has a single count. The chain has TRBV9 and TRBJ2-4; D is possibly TRBD1 (5 bases). Germline V gene sequence: CDR1 SGDLS, CDR2 YYNGEE. The CDR3 is 16 residues long. The V end was cut by 0 bases, the J end by 0 bases, with 10 bases between. The CDR3 region is CASSVGGGLAKNIQYF. In DNA form, the CDR3 reads TGTGCCAGCAGCGTAGGGGGCGGTCTAGCCAAAAACATTCAGTACTTC.

This clone was detected only once. The rearrangement uses TRBV5-1 and TRBJ1-1, with 8 positions matching TRBD1. CDR3 size: 14 residues. V dropped 4 bases and J dropped 1; count of bases not matched to a gene: 3. Germline CDR1 SGHRS, CDR2 YFSETQ. Written as DNA, the CDR3 is TGCGCCAGCAGCACGACAGGGGCGAACACTGAAGCTTTCTTT. As protein: CASSTTGANTEAFF.

The rearrangement uses TRBV6-1 and TRBJ2-1; the D gene is possibly TRBD1 (5 bases). This CDR3 region has 13 residues. Trimming took 4 bases from V and 4 from J, leaving 8 bases between them. Germline V CDR1 and CDR2: MNHNS, SASEGT. CDR3: CASSGGPYNEQFF. In DNA form, the CDR3 reads TGTGCCAGCAGTGGGGGCCCTTACAATGAGCAGTTCTTC.

The chain has TRBV6-4 and TRBJ2-6, with unresolved D. V was pared by 6 bases and J by 0 bases, with 6 bases between. Per germline, CDR1 MRHNA and CDR2 SNTAGT. CDR3 length equals 14 residues. The CDR3 DNA sequence: TGTGCCAGCAGCCGAAACTCTGGGGCCAACGTCCTGACTTTC. Amino acids: CASSRNSGANVLTF.

The gene calls are TRBV7-3 and TRBJ2-3, with 9 bases aligning to TRBD2. The CDR3 covers 15 residues. Germline loops: CDR1 SGHTA, CDR2 FQGTGA. V dropped 4 bases and J dropped 3; count of bases not matched to a gene: 5. The CDR3 reads CASSSAGGITDTQYF. DNA of the CDR3: TGTGCCAGCAGCTCAGCGGGGGGAATTACAGATACGCAGTATTTT.

The chain couples TRBV4-1 to TRBJ2-7; TRBD1 agrees at 10 bases. The CDR3 is 16 amino acids. The J segment lost 5 bases and the V segment lost 5 bases, leaving 12 bases of the junction unmatched. Germline assignment: CDR1 MGHRA and CDR2 YSYEKL. This chain's CDR3 is CASSLDAGTGVNEQYF. CDR3 bases: TGCGCCAGCAGCTTAGATGCCGGGACAGGGGTTAACGAGCAGTACTTC.

This chain connects TRBV19 to TRBJ1-2; a possible D gene is TRBD1 (5 bases). This CDR3 is 15 amino acids long. Per the germline V gene, CDR1 is LNHDA and CDR2 is SQIVND (reference sequence). V was trimmed by 2 bases and J by 4 bases, leaving 14 bases between them. CDR3 DNA: TGTGCCAGTAGTATAACCGCCAGGGAAGTCTATGGCTACACCTTC. Its protein is CASSITAREVYGYTF.

The chain couples TRBV7-9 to TRBJ1-1; 7 bases fit TRBD1. This CDR3 spans 15 amino acids. Germline CDR1 and CDR2: SEHNR and FQNEAQ (reference sequence). The V and J ends lost 3 bases and 3 bases, in that order; junction bases with no gene match: 7. In nucleotides, the CDR3 is TGTGCCAGCAGCTTCCCGACAGGGTGGGACACTGAAGCTTTCTTT. Amino acids: CASSFPTGWDTEAFF. The full variable domain, in which reference TRBV7-9 and TRBJ1-1 provide the parts outside the CDR3, is DTGVSQNPRHKITKRGQNVTFRCDPISEHNRLYWYRQTLGQGPEFLTYFQNEAQLEKSRLLSDRFSAERPKGSFSTLEIQRTEQGDSAMYLCASSFPTGWDTEAFFGQGTRLTVV.

This clone was detected only a few times. This specimen includes other DNA sequences encoding the same CDR3. The chain has TRBV2 and TRBJ2-7, with D possibly matching TRBD2 (7 bases). The CDR3 is 14 amino acids. Germline CDR1 SNHLY, CDR2 FYNNEI. The ends were cut back, 7 bases at V and 7 bases at J, with 20 bases in the middle. CDR3 DNA: TGTGCCAGCATCGGGGGTCCCAGGGGAGGGGAGCAGTACTTC. It translates to CASIGGPRGGEQYF.

This chain connects TRBV19 to TRBJ2-2; 8 bases agree with TRBD1. CDR3 size: 15 residues. Per germline, CDR1 LNHDA and CDR2 SQIVND (reference sequence). V dropped 2 bases and J dropped 6; count of bases not matched to a gene: 5. CDR3 DNA: TGTGCCAGTAGTATACTGCAGGGGGCCGCCGGGGAGCTGTTTTTT. It specifies CASSILQGAAGELFF.

The chain employs TRBV19 and TRBJ1-2; D is unclear. Germline CDR1 reads LNHDA; CDR2 reads SQIVND (reference sequence). This CDR3 is built from 12 residues. Trimming cost V 5 bases and J 0 bases, with 4 bases left between them. The DNA for the CDR3 is TGTGCCAGTAGTTGGACTAACTATGGCTACACCTTC. Protein sequence: CASSWTNYGYTF. Filled out from reference TRBV19 and TRBJ1-2, the complete variable domain reads DGGITQSPKYLFRKEGQNVTLSCEQNLNHDAMYWYRQDPGQGLRLIYYSQIVNDFQKGDIAEGYSVSREKKESFPLTVTSAQKNPTAFYLCASSWTNYGYTFGSGTRLTVV.

This rearrangement joins TRBV11-1 to TRBJ1-3; TRBD1 agrees at 9 bases. CDR1 is SGHAT and CDR2 is FQDESV in the germline V gene (reference sequence). V lost 5 bases and J lost 0; bases outside the gene matches: 5. This CDR3 comprises 16 residues. The CDR3 spells CASSQGQGNSGNTIYF. The CDR3 nucleotides read TGTGCCAGCAGCCAGGGACAGGGCAACTCTGGAAACACCATATATTTT. Complete variable domain (other parts from reference TRBV11-1 and TRBJ1-3): EAEVAQSPRYKITEKSQAVAFWCDPISGHATLYWYRQILGQGPELLVQFQDESVVDDSQLPKDRFSAERLKGVDSTLKIQPAELGDSAMYLCASSQGQGNSGNTIYFGEGSWLTVV.

This rearrangement joins TRBV5-5 to TRBJ1-1; D gene uncertain. V lost 2 bases and J 11 bases, leaving 10 bases between the germline ends. This CDR3 is 11 amino acids long. Germline V lookup: CDR1 SGHKS, CDR2 YYEKEE (reference sequence). CDR3 DNA: TGTGCCAGCAGCTTTTCTTCTGGGGCTTTCTTT. Encoded protein: CASSFSSGAFF.

The CDR3 here is CSVQGRLTDTQYF. The CDR3 region has the DNA TGCAGCGTTCAGGGGCGGCTCACAGATACGCAGTATTTT. This sequence joins TRBV29-1 and TRBJ2-3, with TRBD1 as a possible D gene (6 bases). The CDR3 consists of 13 residues. The germline gives CDR1 SQVTM, CDR2 ANQGSEA. Trimming removed 5 bases at V and 2 bases at J, with 11 bases between.